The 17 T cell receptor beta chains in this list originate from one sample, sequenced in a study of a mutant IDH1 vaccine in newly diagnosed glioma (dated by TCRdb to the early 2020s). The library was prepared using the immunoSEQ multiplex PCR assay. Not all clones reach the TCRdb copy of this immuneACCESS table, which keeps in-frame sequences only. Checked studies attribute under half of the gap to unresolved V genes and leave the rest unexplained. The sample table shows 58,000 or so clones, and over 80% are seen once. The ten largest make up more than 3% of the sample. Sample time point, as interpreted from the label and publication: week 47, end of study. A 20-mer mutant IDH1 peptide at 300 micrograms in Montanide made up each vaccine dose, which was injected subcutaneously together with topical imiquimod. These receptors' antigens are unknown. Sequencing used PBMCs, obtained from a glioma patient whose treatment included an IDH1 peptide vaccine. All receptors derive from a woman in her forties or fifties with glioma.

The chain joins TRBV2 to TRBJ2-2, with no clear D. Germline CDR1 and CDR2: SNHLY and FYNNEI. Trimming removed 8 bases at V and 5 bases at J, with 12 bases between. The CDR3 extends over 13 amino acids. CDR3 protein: CASQYIATGELFF. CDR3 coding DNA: TGTGCCAGCCAGTACATCGCAACCGGGGAGCTGTTTTTT.

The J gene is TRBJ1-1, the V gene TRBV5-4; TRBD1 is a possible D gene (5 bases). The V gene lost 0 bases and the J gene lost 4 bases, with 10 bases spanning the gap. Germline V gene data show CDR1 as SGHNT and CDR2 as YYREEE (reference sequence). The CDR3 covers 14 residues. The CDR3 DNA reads TGTGCCAGCAGCTTGGCCGGGGCCGGCACTGAAGCTTTCTTT. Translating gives CASSLAGAGTEAFF.

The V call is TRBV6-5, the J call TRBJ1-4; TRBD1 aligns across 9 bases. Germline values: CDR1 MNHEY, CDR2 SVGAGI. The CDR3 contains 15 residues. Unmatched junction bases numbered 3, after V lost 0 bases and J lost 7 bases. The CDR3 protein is CASSYSGQGGEKLFF. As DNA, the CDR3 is TGTGCCAGCAGTTACTCGGGACAGGGAGGTGAAAAACTGTTTTTT.

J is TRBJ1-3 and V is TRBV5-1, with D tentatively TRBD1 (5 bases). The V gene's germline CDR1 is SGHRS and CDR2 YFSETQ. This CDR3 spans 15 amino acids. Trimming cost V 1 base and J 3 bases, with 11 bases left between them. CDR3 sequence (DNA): TGCGCCAGCAGCTTGTCGGGGGGTGGTGGAAACACCATATATTTT. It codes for CASSLSGGGGNTIYF.

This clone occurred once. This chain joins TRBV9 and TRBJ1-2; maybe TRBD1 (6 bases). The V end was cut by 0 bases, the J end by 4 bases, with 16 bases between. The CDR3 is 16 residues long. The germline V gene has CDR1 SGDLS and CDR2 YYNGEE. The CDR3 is CASSVVSGGGFYGYTF. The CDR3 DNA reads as TGTGCCAGCAGCGTAGTCTCTGGGGGGGGCTTCTATGGCTACACCTTC.

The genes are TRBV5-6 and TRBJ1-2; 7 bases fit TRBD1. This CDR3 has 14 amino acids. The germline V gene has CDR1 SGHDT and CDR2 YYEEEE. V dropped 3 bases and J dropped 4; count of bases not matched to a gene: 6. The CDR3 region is CASSSWDRSYGYTF. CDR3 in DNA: TGTGCCAGCAGCTCCTGGGACAGAAGCTATGGCTACACCTTC.

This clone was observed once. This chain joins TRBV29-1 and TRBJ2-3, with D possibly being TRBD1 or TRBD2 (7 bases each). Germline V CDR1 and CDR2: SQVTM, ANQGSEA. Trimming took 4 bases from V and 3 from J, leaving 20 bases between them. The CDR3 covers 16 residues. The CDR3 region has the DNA TGCAGCGTTGGGGCAGGGGGAGGGAGGGCTACAGATACGCAGTATTTT. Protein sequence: CSVGAGGGRATDTQYF.

The CDR3 is CASSESRGAVGYTF. CDR3 coding DNA: TGTGCCAGCAGTGAATCAAGGGGCGCGGTTGGCTACACCTTC. This sequence joins TRBV25-1 and TRBJ1-2; TRBD1 might be the D (5 bases). The V end was cut by 1 base, the J end by 7 bases, with 13 bases between. Germline V CDR1 and CDR2: MGHDK, SYGVNS. There are 14 residues in the CDR3.

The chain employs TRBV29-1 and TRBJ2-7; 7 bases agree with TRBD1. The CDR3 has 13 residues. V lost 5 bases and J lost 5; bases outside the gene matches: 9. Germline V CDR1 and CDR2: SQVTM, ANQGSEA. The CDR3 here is CSVNDRASNEQYF. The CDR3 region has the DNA TGCAGCGTTAACGACAGGGCATCCAACGAGCAGTACTTC.

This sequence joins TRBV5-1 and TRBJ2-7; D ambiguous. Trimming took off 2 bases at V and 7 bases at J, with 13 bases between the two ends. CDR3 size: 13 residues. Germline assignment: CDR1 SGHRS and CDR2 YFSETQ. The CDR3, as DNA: TGCGCCAGCAGCTTCGACAATGGTAGGGAGCAGTACTTC. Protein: CASSFDNGREQYF.

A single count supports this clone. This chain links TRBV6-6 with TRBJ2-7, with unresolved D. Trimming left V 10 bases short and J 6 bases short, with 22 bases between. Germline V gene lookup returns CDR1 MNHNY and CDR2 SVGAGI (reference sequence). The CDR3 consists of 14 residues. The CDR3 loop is CATTLQNILAEQYF. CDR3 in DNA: TGTGCCACCACTCTCCAGAATATCCTGGCCGAGCAGTACTTC.

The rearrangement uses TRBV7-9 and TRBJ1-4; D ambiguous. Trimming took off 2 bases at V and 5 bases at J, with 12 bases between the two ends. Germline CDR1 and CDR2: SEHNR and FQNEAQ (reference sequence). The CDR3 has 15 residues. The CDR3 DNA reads TGTGCCAGCAGCTTATCAGCCTCCCGAAATGAAAAACTGTTTTTT. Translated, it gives CASSLSASRNEKLFF.

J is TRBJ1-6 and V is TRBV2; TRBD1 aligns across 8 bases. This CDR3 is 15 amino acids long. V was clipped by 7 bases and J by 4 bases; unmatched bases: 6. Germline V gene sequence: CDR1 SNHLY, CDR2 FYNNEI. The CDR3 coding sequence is TGTGCCAGCACTGGGACAGGAAATTATAATTCACCCCTCCACTTT. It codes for CASTGTGNYNSPLHF.

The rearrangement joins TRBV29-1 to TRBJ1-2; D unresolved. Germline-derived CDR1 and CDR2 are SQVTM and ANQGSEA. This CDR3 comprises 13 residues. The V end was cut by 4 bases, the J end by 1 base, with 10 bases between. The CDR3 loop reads CSVVSQLNYGYTF. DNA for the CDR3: TGCAGCGTTGTAAGCCAGCTTAACTATGGCTACACCTTC. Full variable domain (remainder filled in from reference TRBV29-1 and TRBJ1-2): SAVISQKPSRDICQRGTSLTIQCQVDSQVTMMFWYRQQPGQSLTLIATANQGSEATYESGFVIDKFPISRPNLTFSTLTVSNMSPEDSSIYLCSVVSQLNYGYTFGSGTRLTVV.

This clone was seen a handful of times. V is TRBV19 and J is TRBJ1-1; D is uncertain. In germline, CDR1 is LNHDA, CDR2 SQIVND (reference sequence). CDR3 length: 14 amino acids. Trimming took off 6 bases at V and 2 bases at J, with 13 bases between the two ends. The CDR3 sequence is CASRTPGVNTEAFF. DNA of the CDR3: TGTGCCAGTAGAACGCCGGGAGTAAACACTGAAGCTTTCTTT.

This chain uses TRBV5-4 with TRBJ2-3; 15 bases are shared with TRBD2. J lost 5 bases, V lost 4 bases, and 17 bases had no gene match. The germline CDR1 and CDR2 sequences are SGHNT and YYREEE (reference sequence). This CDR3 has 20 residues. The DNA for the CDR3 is TGTGCCAGCAGCGGACAGGGACAGGGGGGACTAGCGGGGGGAAGAGATACGCAGTATTTT. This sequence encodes CASSGQGQGGLAGGRDTQYF. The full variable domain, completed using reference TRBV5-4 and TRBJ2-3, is ETGVTQSPTHLIKTRGQQVTLRCSSQSGHNTVSWYQQALGQGPQFIFQYYREEENGRGNFPPRFSGLQFPNYSSELNVNALELDDSALYLCASSGQGQGGLAGGRDTQYFGPGTRLTVL.

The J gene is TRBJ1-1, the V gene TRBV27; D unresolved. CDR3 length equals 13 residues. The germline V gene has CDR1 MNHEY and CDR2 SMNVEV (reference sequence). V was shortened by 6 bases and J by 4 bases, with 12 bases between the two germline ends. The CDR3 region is CASRSWGGTEAFF. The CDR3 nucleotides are TGTGCCAGCAGAAGTTGGGGAGGCACTGAAGCTTTCTTT.